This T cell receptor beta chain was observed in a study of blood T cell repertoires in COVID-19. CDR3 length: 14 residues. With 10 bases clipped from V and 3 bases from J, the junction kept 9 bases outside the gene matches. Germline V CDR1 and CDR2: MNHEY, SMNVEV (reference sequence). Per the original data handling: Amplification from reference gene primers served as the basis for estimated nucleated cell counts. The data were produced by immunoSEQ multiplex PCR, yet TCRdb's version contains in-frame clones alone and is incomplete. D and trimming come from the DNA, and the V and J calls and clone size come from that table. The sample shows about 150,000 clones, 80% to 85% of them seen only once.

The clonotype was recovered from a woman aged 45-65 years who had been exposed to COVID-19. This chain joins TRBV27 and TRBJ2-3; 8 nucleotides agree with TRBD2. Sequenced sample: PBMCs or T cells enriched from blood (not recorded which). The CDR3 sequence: CATRLERGTDTQYF. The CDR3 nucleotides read TGTGCCACACGACTAGAGCGGGGGACAGATACGCAGTATTTT.